What follows describes a single T cell receptor (beta chain). Its antigen is undetermined. Other DNA sequences in the same sample also yield this CDR3. The data were taken from a study of graft-versus-host responses after intestinal transplantation. The method was immunoSEQ multiplex PCR; TCRdb's version includes in-frame clones alone and lacks a portion of them. The table has some 39,000 clones, around 96% seen once. The V end was cut by 0 bases, the J end by 4 bases, with 5 bases between. The CDR3 spans 12 residues. CDR1 SGHNT and CDR2 YYREEE come from the germline V gene (reference sequence). The rearrangement links TRBV5-4 to TRBJ2-7; maybe TRBD2 (5 bases). The sequencing used unstimulated CD8+ T cells sorted from spleen or lymph node cells, collected before transplant. The clonotype comes from a human donor who was the organ donor for an intestinal transplant. In nucleotides, the CDR3 is TGTGCCAGCAGCTTGGGCGGGTACGAGCAGTACTTC. Amino acids: CASSLGGYEQYF.